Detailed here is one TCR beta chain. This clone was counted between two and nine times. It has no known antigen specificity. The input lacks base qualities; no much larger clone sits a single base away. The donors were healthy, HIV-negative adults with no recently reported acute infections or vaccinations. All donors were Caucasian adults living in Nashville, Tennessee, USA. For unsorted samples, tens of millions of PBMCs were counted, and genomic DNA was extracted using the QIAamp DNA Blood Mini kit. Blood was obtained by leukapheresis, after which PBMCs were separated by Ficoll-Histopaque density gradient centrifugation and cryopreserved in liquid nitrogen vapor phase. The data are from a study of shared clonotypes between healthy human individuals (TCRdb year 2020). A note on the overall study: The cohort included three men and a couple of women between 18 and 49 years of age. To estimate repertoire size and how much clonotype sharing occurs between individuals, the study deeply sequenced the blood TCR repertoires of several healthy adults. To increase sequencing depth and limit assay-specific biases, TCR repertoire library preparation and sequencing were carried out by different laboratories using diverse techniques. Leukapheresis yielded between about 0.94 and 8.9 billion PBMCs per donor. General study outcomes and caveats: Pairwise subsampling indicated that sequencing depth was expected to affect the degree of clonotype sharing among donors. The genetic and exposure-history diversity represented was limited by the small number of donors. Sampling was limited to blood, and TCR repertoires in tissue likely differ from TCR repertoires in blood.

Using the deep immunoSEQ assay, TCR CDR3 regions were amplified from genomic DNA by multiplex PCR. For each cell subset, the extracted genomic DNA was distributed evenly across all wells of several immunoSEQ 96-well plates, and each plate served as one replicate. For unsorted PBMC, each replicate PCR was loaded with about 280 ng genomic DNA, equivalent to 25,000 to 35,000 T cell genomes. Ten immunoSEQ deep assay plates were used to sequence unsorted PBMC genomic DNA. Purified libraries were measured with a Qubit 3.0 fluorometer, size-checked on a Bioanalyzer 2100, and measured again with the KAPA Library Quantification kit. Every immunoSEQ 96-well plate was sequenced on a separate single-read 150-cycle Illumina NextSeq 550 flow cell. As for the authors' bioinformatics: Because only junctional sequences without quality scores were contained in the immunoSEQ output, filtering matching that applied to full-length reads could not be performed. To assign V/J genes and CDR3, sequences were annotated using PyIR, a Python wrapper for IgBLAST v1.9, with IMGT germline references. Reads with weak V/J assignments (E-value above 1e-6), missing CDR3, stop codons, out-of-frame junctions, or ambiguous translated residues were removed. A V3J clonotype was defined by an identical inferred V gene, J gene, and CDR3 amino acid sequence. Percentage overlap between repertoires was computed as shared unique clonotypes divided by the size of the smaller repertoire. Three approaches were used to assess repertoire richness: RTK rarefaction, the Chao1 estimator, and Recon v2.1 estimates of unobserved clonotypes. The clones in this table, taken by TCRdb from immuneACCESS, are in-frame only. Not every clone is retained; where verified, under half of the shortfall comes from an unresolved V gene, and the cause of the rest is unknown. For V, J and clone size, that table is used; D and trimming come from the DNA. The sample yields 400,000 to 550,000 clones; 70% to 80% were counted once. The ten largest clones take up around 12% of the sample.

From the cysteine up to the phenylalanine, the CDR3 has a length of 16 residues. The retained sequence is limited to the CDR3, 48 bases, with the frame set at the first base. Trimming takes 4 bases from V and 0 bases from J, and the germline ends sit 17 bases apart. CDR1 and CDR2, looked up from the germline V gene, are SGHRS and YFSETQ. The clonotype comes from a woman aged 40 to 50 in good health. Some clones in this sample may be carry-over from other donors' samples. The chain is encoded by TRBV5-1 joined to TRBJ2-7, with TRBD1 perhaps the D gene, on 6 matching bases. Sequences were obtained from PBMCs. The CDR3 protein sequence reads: CASSGQPGTPSYEQYF. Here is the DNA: TGCGCCAGCAGCGGACAGCCAGGGACACCCTCCTACGAGCAGTACTTC.